The 13 T cell receptor beta chains in this list originate from one sample, sequenced in a study of cytomegalovirus exposure and HLA in healthy donors. Primers included in the PCR were 60 Vbeta and 13 Jbeta primers. Libraries were prepared by immunoSEQ multiplex PCR; TCRdb keeps only in-frame clonotypes and omits some of them. Its table lists approximately 30,000 clones. The sample comprised PBMCs. These receptors were taken from a man aged 40-50 years in good health and CMV-seronegative.

V gene TRBV30 combines with J gene TRBJ1-2; D is undetermined. CDR1 and CDR2 from the germline V gene are GTSNPN and SVGIG (reference sequence). This CDR3 comprises 14 residues. Trimming left V 3 bases short and J 3 bases short, with 14 bases between. The CDR3 loop is CAWRGHGGYYGYTF. DNA of the CDR3: TGTGCCTGGAGAGGGCACGGAGGATACTATGGCTACACCTTC.

V usage is TRBV7-9 and J usage is TRBJ2-7, with 7 positions matching TRBD2. CDR1 is SEHNR, CDR2 FQNEAQ, per germline (reference sequence). Trimming at V came to 5 bases and at J to 5 bases, leaving 12 bases not matched to a gene. The CDR3 consists of 15 residues. The CDR3 reads CASSPKGGSLDEQYF. The CDR3 nucleotides read TGTGCCAGCAGCCCAAAAGGCGGGAGCCTCGACGAGCAGTACTTC.

The chain joins TRBV28 to TRBJ1-4, with 8 bases fitting TRBD1. J lost 12 bases, V lost 5 bases, and 11 bases had no gene match. Per the germline V gene, CDR1 is MDHEN and CDR2 is SYDVKM. The CDR3 runs to 14 residues. CDR3 DNA sequence: TGTGCCAGCAGTCCCCACTCGGACAGGGTGGAACTGTTTTTT. This sequence encodes CASSPHSDRVELFF.

The rearrangement links TRBV30 to TRBJ2-1; D unclear. In germline, CDR1 is GTSNPN, CDR2 SVGIG (reference sequence). CDR3 size: 14 residues. Trimming pared 2 bases from V and 0 bases from J, leaving 8 bases between. CDR3: CAWSSDSSYNEQFF. CDR3 bases: TGTGCCTGGAGTAGCGACTCCTCCTACAATGAGCAGTTCTTC.

Comment on this clone: Different DNA sequences within this sample yield the same CDR3. The V gene is TRBV9, the J gene TRBJ2-7; TRBD2 aligns across 10 bases. The CDR3 has 16 amino acids. Germline V gives CDR1 SGDLS, CDR2 YYNGEE. V dropped 0 bases and J dropped 4; count of bases not matched to a gene: 7. CDR3 region: CASSVGAGGPTYEQYF. The CDR3 DNA reads TGTGCCAGCAGCGTAGGAGCGGGAGGGCCAACTTACGAGCAGTACTTC.

V usage is TRBV5-1 and J usage is TRBJ1-1; 8 bases fit TRBD1. The CDR3 runs to 15 residues. V shed 2 bases, J shed 7 bases, and the junction held 10 bases outside the gene matches. Germline V gene data show CDR1 as SGHRS and CDR2 as YFSETQ. The CDR3 loop is CASSLEGQGGDEAFF. In DNA form, the CDR3 reads TGCGCCAGCAGCTTAGAAGGACAGGGTGGCGATGAAGCTTTCTTT.

The chain couples TRBV18 to TRBJ2-2; 7 bases are a match to TRBD1. This CDR3 spans 15 amino acids. V shed 3 bases and J 5 bases; nucleotides not matched to a gene: 6. The germline V gene has CDR1 KGHSH and CDR2 LQKENI. CDR3: CASSPPGQRTGELFF. The CDR3 bases are TGTGCCAGCTCACCGCCGGGACAGAGAACCGGGGAGCTGTTTTTT.

The chain combines TRBV19 with TRBJ2-1, with TRBD2 matching over 7 bases. Germline trimming cut 5 bases from V and 7 bases from J; bases unmatched to any gene: 11. The CDR3 totals 15 residues. Germline-derived CDR1 and CDR2 are LNHDA and SQIVND (reference sequence). The CDR3 protein is CASSPLTLAANEQFF. CDR3 bases: TGTGCCAGTAGTCCCCTGACCCTAGCGGCTAATGAGCAGTTCTTC. Full variable domain (rest looked up from reference TRBV19 and TRBJ2-1): DGGITQSPKYLFRKEGQNVTLSCEQNLNHDAMYWYRQDPGQGLRLIYYSQIVNDFQKGDIAEGYSVSREKKESFPLTVTSAQKNPTAFYLCASSPLTLAANEQFFGPGTRLTVL.

This sequence joins TRBV11-1 and TRBJ2-7; 8 bases map to TRBD1. V shed 5 bases, J shed 0 bases, and the junction held 6 bases outside the gene matches. Germline V gives CDR1 SGHAT, CDR2 FQDESV (reference sequence). This CDR3 region has 15 residues. CDR3 sequence: CASSSTGTGSYEQYF. CDR3 coding DNA: TGTGCCAGCAGCAGCACCGGGACAGGCTCCTACGAGCAGTACTTC.

The V gene is TRBV29-1, the J gene TRBJ2-7, with a weak D call TRBD2 (6 bases). From germline, CDR1 is SQVTM and CDR2 ANQGSEA. Between the trimmed V and J ends, which lost 1 base and 3 bases, there was a span of 7 bases. The CDR3 is 12 residues long. The CDR3 DNA sequence: TGCAGCGTTGAAGCGCGGGACTACGAGCAGTACTTC. As protein: CSVEARDYEQYF.

V gene TRBV18 combines with J gene TRBJ2-7; 7 positions match TRBD2. Germline-derived CDR1 and CDR2 are KGHSH and LQKENI. V lost 3 bases, J lost 2 bases, and 16 bases stayed unmatched. CDR3 length: 18 amino acids. The CDR3 DNA follows: TGTGCCAGCTCACCCACGAAGGGGCTAGCGGAGAGCGCCTACGAGCAGTACTTC. It codes for CASSPTKGLAESAYEQYF.

V is TRBV19 and J is TRBJ2-1; D may be TRBD2 (5 bases). The germline V gene has CDR1 LNHDA and CDR2 SQIVND (reference sequence). This CDR3 has 16 residues. V lost 3 bases, J lost 0 bases, and 12 bases lay in between. DNA of the CDR3: TGTGCCAGTAGTATTCGGGGTCATTCCTCCTACAATGAGCAGTTCTTC. It specifies CASSIRGHSSYNEQFF.

The chain recombines TRBV9 with TRBJ2-3; 7 nucleotides line up with TRBD1. The CDR3 consists of 17 residues. CDR1 SGDLS and CDR2 YYNGEE come from the germline V gene. Trimming cost V 4 bases and J 1 base; bases outside gene matches: 12. The CDR3 region has the DNA TGTGCCAGCAGCTCTTATCCACAGGGGTCCGGCACAGATACGCAGTATTTT. Its protein product is CASSSYPQGSGTDTQYF.